This T cell receptor (beta chain) comes out of a study of T cell clusters in autoimmune cytopenias. Whole-study findings and limits: Clustering suggested that physiological T cell clusters were missing in primary autoimmune cytopenia patients.

One tube held mixed TRB-A and TRB-B primer pools for touch-down PCR. No DNA is given; TCRdb re-called the multiplex PCR reads and lists each CDR3 protein once. The table lists roughly 8,100 distinct CDR3 sequences. TRB was amplified from around 250 ng of peripheral blood genomic DNA per sample. Regarding this clonotype: As yet, its antigen is unknown.

The CDR3 totals 13 residues. Germline loops: CDR1 LGHNA, CDR2 YNFKEQ. The sequence was collected from a human donor with an autoimmune cytopenia or autoimmune hepatitis (not recorded which). Sequencing was performed on peripheral blood. This chain uses TRBV4-2 with TRBJ2-1; TCRdb's D gene call, TRBD2, goes unchecked for lack of DNA. The CDR3 protein is CASSQEGTSELFF.